This T cell receptor (beta chain) comes out of a study of T-cell reconstitution after alpha-beta-depleted transplantation in children. This sample's TCRbeta library carried unique molecular identifier barcodes. TCRdb itself ran the PCR reads through MiXCR, one entry per CDR3 protein. The sample lists approximately 350,000 distinct CDR3 sequences; under 13% were seen once. This clonotype was detected only a few times. The CDR3 spans 15 residues. Between the trimmed V and J ends, which lost 3 bases and 0 bases, there was a span of 11 bases. Germline V gene sequence: CDR1 DFQATT, CDR2 SNEGSKA (reference sequence).

The specimen comprised PBMCs from the stem cell graft donor, sampled from the stem cell graft. This sequence joins TRBV20-1 and TRBJ2-2; D remains unclear. The receptor was derived from a human donor who donated a stem cell graft to a child with acute lymphoblastic leukemia. The CDR3 bases are TGCAGTGCTAGCCCTCTAGACTCGAACACCGGGGAGCTGTTTTTT. Translated: CSASPLDSNTGELFF.